This TCR beta chain was obtained from a study of blood T cell repertoires in COVID-19 (dated by TCRdb to the early 2020s). About the study as a whole: The collaborator samples originated in the United States, Italy and Spain and spanned the acute and convalescent phases of COVID-19. The material from the prospective study consisted of cDNA or gDNA derived from T cells, B-cell-depleted T cells, or PBMCs. Subjects who had been exposed to COVID-19, were actively infected with it, or had recovered from it provided the deeply sampled blood TCRbeta repertoires that made up the dataset. The repertoires were made available in a free public database intended to serve as a resource for research on the immune response to SARS-CoV-2. The samples were drawn from the first 160 participants of the ongoing ImmuneRACE study and from more than 1,000 subjects provided by 6 global collaborators. Nearly every sample came with metadata listing a de-identified subject ID, COVID-19 status, age in years and sex. Where available, HLA class I and class II types were taken from metadata supplied by the sample provider and were not determined by assay-based typing.

TCRbeta CDR3 regions were amplified from genomic DNA by means of the immunoSEQ Assay, a bias-controlled multiplex PCR. Per the original workflow: Nucleated cell counts per sample were estimated from amplification of reference gene primers within the assay. To quantify the absolute abundance of each unique TCRbeta CDR3 rearrangement, sequence reads were collapsed and filtered. For each sample, productive Simpson clonality was calculated as the square root of Simpson's diversity index across productive rearrangements. TCRdb took this table from immuneACCESS and kept in-frame rearrangements with V and J called. Such tables lack part of the clones; where checked against another copy, unresolved V genes explain under half of the gap, and the rest is unexplained. V and J calls and clone size are as listed in that table; D and trimming were resolved from the DNA. Recorded for this sample are about 150,000 clones; approximately 87% of them occurred a single time. The top ten hold about 6% of the sample.

About this clone itself: It has no known antigen specificity. No base-level quality is on record; no much larger clone is a single base apart.

Reading the germline V gene gives CDR1 SGHRS and CDR2 YFSETQ. Relative to germline, V is missing 2 bases and J is missing 2 bases, with 4 bases of the junction outside any gene match. There are 15 amino acids in the CDR3, from cysteine to phenylalanine inclusive. Solely the CDR3 DNA is kept, with 45 bases framed from the first base. Summary of the overall study and its limitations: Clinical and demographic metadata were provided uncurated, with the amount varying by source and participant.

Whole blood was collected in K2EDTA tubes by collaborating institutions according to the institutions' own protocols. For TCRbeta analysis, collaborators shipped samples as frozen whole blood, isolated PBMCs, or DNA extracted from either of those sample types. The TCR sequence derives from a man older than 75 with acute or convalescent COVID-19. This receptor chain uses TRBV5-1 and TRBJ2-5, and TRBD1 matches 9 of the central bases. Sequencing used peripheral blood. The CDR3 reads CASSFRDREQETQYF. In nucleotide form, the sequence is TGCGCCAGCAGCTTCCGGGACAGGGAACAAGAGACCCAGTACTTC.